This T cell receptor (beta chain) was identified during a study of T-cell memory formation after mild COVID-19. Study details: TCR clusters were largely donor specific.

The 5'RACE method, run with constant-segment primers, produced TCR alpha and TCR beta cDNA libraries (carrying sample barcodes and UMIs). TCRdb fed the 5' RACE reads into MiXCR, producing one record per CDR3 protein. In the table there are about 110,000 distinct CDR3 sequences, about a sixth of which are singletons. Remarks on this clonotype: Antigen unknown.

Findings and limits, study-wide: Second-wave clones peaking on day 37 lacked confirmed SARS-CoV-2 specificity. Pre-infection memory carried some responding clones, suggesting that cross-reactive memory joined.

The sample was PBMCs or a T cell subset sorted from them (not recorded which). The clonotype originates from a man aged 18-30 years who had mild COVID-19 (a few samples of this study predate the infection). Cell type and time point are not known.

Here the CDR3 DNA reads TGCGCCAGCAGCTTCGGGACAGGGGGGGGAGAACTGTTTTTT. Protein product: CASSFGTGGGELFF. J is TRBJ1-4 and V is TRBV5-1; TRBD1 matches 11 bases. The CDR3 sequence is 14 residues long. After removal of 2 bases from V and 12 bases from J, the junction contained 6 bases not matched to a gene. From germline, CDR1 is SGHRS and CDR2 YFSETQ. Filled out from reference TRBV5-1 and TRBJ1-4, the complete variable domain reads KAGVTQTPRYLIKTRGQQVTLSCSPISGHRSVSWYQQTPGQGLQFLFEYFSETQRNKGNFPGRFSGRQFSNSRSEMNVSTLELGDSALYLCASSFGTGGGELFFGSGTQLSVL.